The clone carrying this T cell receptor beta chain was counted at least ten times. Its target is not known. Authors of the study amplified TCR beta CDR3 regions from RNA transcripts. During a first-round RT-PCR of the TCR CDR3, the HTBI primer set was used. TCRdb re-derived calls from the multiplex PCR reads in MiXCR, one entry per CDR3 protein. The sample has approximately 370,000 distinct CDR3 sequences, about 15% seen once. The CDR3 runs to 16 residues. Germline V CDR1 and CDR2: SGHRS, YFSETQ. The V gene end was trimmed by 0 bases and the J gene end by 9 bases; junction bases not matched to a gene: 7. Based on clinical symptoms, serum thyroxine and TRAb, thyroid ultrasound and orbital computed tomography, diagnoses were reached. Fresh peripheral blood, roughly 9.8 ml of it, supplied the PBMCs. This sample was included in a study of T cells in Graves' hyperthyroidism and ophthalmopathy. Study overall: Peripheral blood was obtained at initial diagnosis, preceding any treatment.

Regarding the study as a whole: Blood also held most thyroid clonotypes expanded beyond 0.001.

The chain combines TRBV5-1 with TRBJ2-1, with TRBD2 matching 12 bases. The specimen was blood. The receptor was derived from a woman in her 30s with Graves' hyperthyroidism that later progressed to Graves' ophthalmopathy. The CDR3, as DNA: TGCGCCAGCAGCTTGGTTCTAGCGGGAGGGCCGAGTGAGCAGTTCTTC. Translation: CASSLVLAGGPSEQFF. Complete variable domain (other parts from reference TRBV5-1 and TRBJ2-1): KAGVTQTPRYLIKTRGQQVTLSCSPISGHRSVSWYQQTPGQGLQFLFEYFSETQRNKGNFPGRFSGRQFSNSRSEMNVSTLELGDSALYLCASSLVLAGGPSEQFFGPGTRLTVL.